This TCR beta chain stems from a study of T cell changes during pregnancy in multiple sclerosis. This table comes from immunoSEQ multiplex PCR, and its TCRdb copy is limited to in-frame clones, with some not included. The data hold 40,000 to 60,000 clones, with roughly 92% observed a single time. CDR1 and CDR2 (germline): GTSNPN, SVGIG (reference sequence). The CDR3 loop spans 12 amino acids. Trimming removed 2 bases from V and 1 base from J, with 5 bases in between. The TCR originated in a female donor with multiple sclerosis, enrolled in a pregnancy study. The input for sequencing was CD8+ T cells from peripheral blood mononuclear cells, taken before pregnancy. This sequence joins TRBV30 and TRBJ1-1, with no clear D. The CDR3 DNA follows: TGTGCCTGGAGTCCGGGGAACACTGAAGCTTTCTTT. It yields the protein CAWSPGNTEAFF.